A selection of T cell receptor beta chains follows, all from one sample in a study of beta chain features in type 1 diabetes. TCRdb's table, derived via immunoSEQ multiplex PCR, lists solely in-frame clones and lacks some. The repertoire consists of approximately 240,000 clones, with approximately 16% occurring once and the leading ten covering approximately 0.087%. Sequencing input: naive CD4+ T cells from blood. These receptor sequences come from a man between 25 and 39 years old with type 1 diabetes. CDR3s include the opening cysteine and the closing phenylalanine or tryptophan. D genes are given only for firm matches. Not every row has a clone size; where given, it reads once, few, many or a size class.

j_call | clone_size | v_call | d_call | cdr3_nt | cdr3_aa
TRBJ2-4 | . | TRBV7-9 | . | TGTGCCAGCAGCTTTGGGGCAGGGCCCTATCTAGCCAAAAACATTCAGTACTTC | CASSFGAGPYLAKNIQYF
TRBJ2-2 | . | TRBV14 | . | TGTGCCAGCAGCCGTCTTGCGGACAGGAACACCGGGGAGCTGTTTTTT | CASSRLADRNTGELFF
TRBJ2-3 | . | TRBV4-3 | . | TGCGCCAGCAGCCAAGATGGTGGAGGATGGACCACAGATACGCAGTATTTT | CASSQDGGGWTTDTQYF
TRBJ2-7 | . | TRBV7-2 | TRBD1 | TGTGCCAGCAGCTTTTTAGGGACAGGGATGAACGAGCAGTACTTC | CASSFLGTGMNEQYF
TRBJ1-5 | . | TRBV18 | TRBD1 | TGTGCCAGCTCACCCGGGACAGGGGGCAATCAGCCCCAGCATTTT | CASSPGTGGNQPQHF
TRBJ1-2 | few | TRBV30 | . | TGTGCCTTCACCCGCGGGGCAGGGCAGGGCTATGGCTACACCTTC | CAFTRGAGQGYGYTF
TRBJ2-3 | . | TRBV15 | TRBD2 | TGTGCCAGTAGCGGGGTCGGCAGCACAGATACGCAGTATTTT | CASSGVGSTDTQYF
TRBJ2-7 | . | TRBV7-7 | TRBD1 | TGTGCCAGCAGCCGGGACAGCTCCTACGAGCAGTACTTC | CASSRDSSYEQYF
TRBJ1-1 | few | TRBV6-1 | . | TGTGCCAGCAGTGAAGTGCCTCAGGCGATTGCTTTCTTT | CASSEVPQAIAFF
TRBJ1-1 | few | TRBV30 | TRBD1 | TGTGCCTGGAGCCAGGGGGCGCTTAAAAAGGCTTTCTTT | CAWSQGALKKAFF
TRBJ2-1 | . | TRBV5-4 | TRBD2 | TGTGCCAGCGAAGCGGGAGCCACCTACAATGAGCAGTTCTTC | CASEAGATYNEQFF
TRBJ2-1 | . | TRBV18 | TRBD2 | TGTGCCAGCTCACCACCGGCGGGAGGCTACAATGAGCAGTTCTTC | CASSPPAGGYNEQFF
TRBJ2-1 | . | TRBV7-2 | TRBD1 | TGTGCCAGCAACTTAAGAGTCAGGGGGCTGGGCAATGAGCAGTTCTTC | CASNLRVRGLGNEQFF
TRBJ2-3 | . | TRBV29-1 | . | TGCAGCGTTGTCCCACCAACCAGAACAGGGTCCGATACGCAGTATTTT | CSVVPPTRTGSDTQYF
TRBJ2-7 | few | TRBV28 | . | TGTGCCAGCAGTTTAGTCCACAGATCCTACGAGCAGTACTTC | CASSLVHRSYEQYF
TRBJ2-3 | few | TRBV4-3 | . | TGCGCCAGCAGCCAAGGCCAGGGATCAGATACGCAGTATTTT | CASSQGQGSDTQYF
TRBJ2-3 | . | TRBV29-1 | . | TGCAGCTCCTCCCCTTGGGGCGCAGATACGCAGTATTTT | CSSSPWGADTQYF
TRBJ1-5 | . | TRBV4-2 | . | TGTGCCAGCAGCCAGGCCCTTGGGGGGCTCCAGCCCCAGCATTTT | CASSQALGGLQPQHF
TRBJ1-1 | few | TRBV18 | TRBD1 | TGTGCCAGCTCACCCGGTGGGACAGGGGATACTGAAGCTTTCTTT | CASSPGGTGDTEAFF
TRBJ2-1 | few | TRBV30 | TRBD2 | TGTGCCTGGAGTAGGTCGAGGACTAGCGGACTAACGGATGAGCAGTTCTTC | CAWSRSRTSGLTDEQFF
TRBJ2-7 | few | TRBV2 | . | TGTGCCAGCAGAACCGACAGGCGGACGGAGCAGTACTTC | CASRTDRRTEQYF
TRBJ2-7 | . | TRBV2 | TRBD1 | TGTGCCAGCAGTGCACAGGGGGCGGGTGAGCAGTACTTC | CASSAQGAGEQYF
TRBJ2-2 | . | TRBV11-3 | . | TGTGCCAGCAGGTCTTACACCGGGGAGCTGTTTTTT | CASRSYTGELFF
TRBJ2-1 | . | TRBV2 | . | TGTGCCAGCAGATTGTCGTGGGGATTACCCGACAATGAGCAGTTCTTC | CASRLSWGLPDNEQFF
TRBJ1-1 | . | TRBV30 | . | TGTGCCTGGAGGAGGTCGGGAGGGAACACTGAAGCTTTCTTT | CAWRRSGGNTEAFF
TRBJ2-3 | . | TRBV30 | TRBD2 | TGTGCCTGGAGTGGAGCGGGAGGGGTTTCAGATACGCAGTATTTT | CAWSGAGGVSDTQYF
TRBJ2-5 | . | TRBV5-4 | . | TGTGCCAGCAGCTTAGTAAACGGGTTTGAGACCCAGTACTTC | CASSLVNGFETQYF
TRBJ2-3 | . | TRBV9 | TRBD2 | TGTGCCAGCAGCCCGGTTAGCGGGAGAAGCACAGATACGCAGTATTTT | CASSPVSGRSTDTQYF
TRBJ2-7 | . | TRBV29-1 | TRBD2 | TGCAGCGTGGCTGGACTAGCGAGATCCTACGAGCAGTACTTC | CSVAGLARSYEQYF
TRBJ2-1 | few | TRBV5-4 | . | TGTGCCAGCAGCTTTGTCGGCTCCTACAATGAGCAGTTCTTC | CASSFVGSYNEQFF
TRBJ1-5 | few | TRBV7-9 | . | TGTGCCAGCAGCTTAGGCGTAAAGGGCAATCAGCCCCAGCATTTT | CASSLGVKGNQPQHF
TRBJ1-2 | few | TRBV27 | . | TGTGCCAGCAGTGCGAAGTTTCTCTATGGCTACACCTTC | CASSAKFLYGYTF
TRBJ2-1 | . | TRBV30 | . | TGTGCCTGGAGTAGCAGGGGACGGGAGCAGTTCTTC | CAWSSRGREQFF
TRBJ2-5 | . | TRBV18 | . | TGTGCCAGCTCAGACGCCCAAGAGACCCAGTACTTC | CASSDAQETQYF
TRBJ2-3 | few | TRBV9 | . | TGTGCCAGCAGCATGACAGCCACTAGCACAGATACGCAGTATTTT | CASSMTATSTDTQYF